The clone carrying this TCR beta chain turned up a few times. Its antigen is not identified. Trimming stripped 3 bases from V and 2 bases from J, with 12 bases between. Germline-derived CDR1 and CDR2 are SEHNR and FQNEAQ (reference sequence). The CDR3 covers 15 residues. This sample is drawn from a study of post-analysis software for immune sequencing data. Turning to the study itself: Included courses were relapsing-remitting and secondary progressive multiple sclerosis; progressive-relapsing multiple sclerosis was also included.

Regarding the study as a whole: Patients showed TRBV5-6, TRBV5-1 and TRBV20-1 among five TRBV segments more frequent than in controls. Multiple sclerosis was associated with a significant reduction in normalized Chao1 diversity relative to controls.

Included in the TCR beta cDNA libraries were unique molecular identifiers. The yield from roughly 1 to 10 million T cells was roughly 500,000 cDNA molecules in total. TCRdb called the PCR reads again in MiXCR, with one record for every CDR3 protein. This sample has approximately 770,000 distinct CDR3 sequences, with 46% found just once. The chain employs TRBV7-9 and TRBJ2-3, with D perhaps TRBD1 (5 bases). What was sequenced was blood. This receptor was obtained from a girl under 18 with multiple sclerosis. The CDR3 bases are TGTGCCAGCAGCTTCCGTTCCAGGGCCACAGATACGCAGTATTTT. Its protein product is CASSFRSRATDTQYF.